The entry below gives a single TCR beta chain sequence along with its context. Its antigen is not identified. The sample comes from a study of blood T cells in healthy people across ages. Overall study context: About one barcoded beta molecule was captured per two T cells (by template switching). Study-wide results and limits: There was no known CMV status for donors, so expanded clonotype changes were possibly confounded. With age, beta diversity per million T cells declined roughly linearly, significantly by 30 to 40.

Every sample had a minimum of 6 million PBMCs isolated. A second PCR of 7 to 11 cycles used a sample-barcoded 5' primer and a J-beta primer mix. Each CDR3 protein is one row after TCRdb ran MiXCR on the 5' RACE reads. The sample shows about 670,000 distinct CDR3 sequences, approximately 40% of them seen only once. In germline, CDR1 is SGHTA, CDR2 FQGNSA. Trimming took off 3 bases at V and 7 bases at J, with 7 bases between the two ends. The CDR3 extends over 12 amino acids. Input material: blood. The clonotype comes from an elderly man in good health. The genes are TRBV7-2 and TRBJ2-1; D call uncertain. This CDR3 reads CASSFNPNEQFF. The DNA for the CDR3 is TGTGCCAGCAGCTTCAACCCTAATGAGCAGTTCTTC.